This entry lists 12 T cell receptor beta chains sequenced from one sample in a study of blood T cell repertoires in COVID-19 (TCRdb year 2020). Libraries were built with the immunoSEQ multiplex PCR assay. Drawn from immuneACCESS, this table holds only the in-frame rearrangements with V and J called that TCRdb kept. Clones are partly lost; checked studies trace under half to an unresolved V gene and leave the rest unexplained. Counted in this sample were around 90,000 clones; 88% of them appeared once. Of the sample, just over 2% is held by the ten largest clones. Material for sequencing was peripheral blood. These receptors were obtained from a man aged 45-65 years with COVID-19, enrolled during active disease.

The CDR3 is CASTRTDSNQPQHF. CDR3 sequence (DNA): TGTGCCAGTACCCGGACAGATAGCAATCAGCCCCAGCATTTT. V is TRBV19 and J is TRBJ1-5; tentative D call: TRBD1 (6 bases). CDR1 is LNHDA and CDR2 is SQIVND in the germline V gene (reference sequence). V lost 7 bases to trimming and J lost 0 bases, with 10 bases between them. The CDR3 sequence is 14 residues long.

The chain uses TRBV7-2 and TRBJ2-5, with 7 bases identical to TRBD2. Trimming at V came to 3 bases and at J to 3 bases, leaving 4 bases not matched to a gene. Germline V gene lookup returns CDR1 SGHTA and CDR2 FQGNSA. The CDR3 is 14 residues long. CDR3 region: CASSFRRGKETQYF. The CDR3 DNA is TGTGCCAGCAGCTTTAGGCGGGGGAAAGAGACCCAGTACTTC.

V usage is TRBV19 and J usage is TRBJ2-6; 9 bases match TRBD1. CDR1 and CDR2 (germline): LNHDA, SQIVND (reference sequence). CDR3 length: 17 residues. Losses at the gene ends were 7 bases for V and 0 bases for J; bases not matched to a gene: 7. The CDR3, as DNA: TGTGCCAGTAACCCGGGACAGGGAAGCTCTGGGGCCAACGTCCTGACTTTC. This encodes CASNPGQGSSGANVLTF.

This clone has only a few counts. CDR3 nucleotides: TGTGCCAGCAGCGTCGACAGCTCTTCATATGGCTACACCTTC. It yields the protein CASSVDSSSYGYTF. The gene calls are TRBV9 and TRBJ1-2; D may be TRBD1 (5 bases). This CDR3 region has 14 residues. V was trimmed by 2 bases and J by 5 bases, leaving 13 bases between them. The germline gives CDR1 SGDLS, CDR2 YYNGEE.

The chain employs TRBV7-8 and TRBJ2-5, with a possible D match to TRBD2 (5 bases). The CDR3 is 16 amino acids. The V gene lost 1 base and the J gene lost 1 base, with 13 bases spanning the gap. Germline V CDR1 and CDR2: SGHVS, FQNEAQ. This CDR3 is CASSLGGPGLQETQYF. The CDR3 nucleotides are TGTGCCAGCAGCTTAGGCGGGCCGGGCCTCCAAGAGACCCAGTACTTC.

The chain links TRBV5-1 to TRBJ1-2; tentative D call: TRBD1 (5 bases). Between the trimmed V and J ends, which lost 3 bases and 4 bases, there was a span of 13 bases. The CDR3 totals 14 residues. CDR1 SGHRS and CDR2 YFSETQ come from the germline V gene. The CDR3 loop is CASSSTGSSYGYTF. CDR3 nucleotide sequence: TGCGCCAGCAGCTCTACAGGCTCCTCCTATGGCTACACCTTC. Based on the CDR3 plus reference TRBV5-1 and TRBJ1-2, the full variable domain is KAGVTQTPRYLIKTRGQQVTLSCSPISGHRSVSWYQQTPGQGLQFLFEYFSETQRNKGNFPGRFSGRQFSNSRSEMNVSTLELGDSALYLCASSSTGSSYGYTFGSGTRLTVV.

The gene calls are TRBV9 and TRBJ1-4; 9 bases line up with TRBD1. Germline CDR1 and CDR2: SGDLS and YYNGEE. V lost 3 bases to trimming and J lost 2 bases; unmatched junction nucleotides: 2. This CDR3 has 15 amino acids. The CDR3 sequence is CASSADRGTNEKLFF. The CDR3 DNA follows: TGTGCCAGCAGCGCGGACAGGGGTACTAATGAAAAACTGTTTTTT.

This clone was picked up one time. The V gene is TRBV15, the J gene TRBJ2-1; TRBD2 aligns across 8 bases. Germline CDR1 LNHNV, CDR2 YYDKDF (reference sequence). Unmatched junction bases numbered 6, after V lost 6 bases and J lost 2 bases. The CDR3 extends over 15 amino acids. The CDR3 region has the DNA TGTGCCACCAGATCTATAGCGGGGACCTACAATGAGCAGTTCTTC. It translates to CATRSIAGTYNEQFF.

This chain connects TRBV18 to TRBJ2-7; D gene uncertain. Trimming cost V 2 bases and J 3 bases, with 11 bases left between them. The CDR3 is made up of 14 amino acids. CDR1 and CDR2 from the germline V gene are KGHSH and LQKENI. CDR3 DNA: TGTGCCAGCTCACCAAAGTCTGACAACTACGAGCAGTACTTC. Protein: CASSPKSDNYEQYF. Variable domain in full (rest from reference TRBV18 and TRBJ2-7): NAGVMQNPRHLVRRRGQEARLRCSPMKGHSHVYWYRQLPEEGLKFMVYLQKENIIDESGMPKERFSAEFPKEGPSILRIQQVVRGDSAAYFCASSPKSDNYEQYFGPGTRLTVT.

V usage is TRBV10-3 and J usage is TRBJ1-3; 7 positions agree with TRBD1. J gave up 4 bases and V 5 bases, and 5 bases lay outside the gene matches. This CDR3 region has 14 residues. CDR1 is ENHRY and CDR2 is SYGVKD in the germline V gene. The CDR3 nucleotides are TGTGCCATCAGTCCGAGAGGGGGCGGAAACACCATATATTTT. It specifies CAISPRGGGNTIYF.

The chain employs TRBV28 and TRBJ2-7; possibly TRBD2 for D (6 bases). The germline CDR1 and CDR2 sequences are MDHEN and SYDVKM. V lost 6 bases to trimming and J lost 7 bases, with 13 bases between them. CDR3 length: 12 residues. CDR3 sequence (DNA): TGTGCCAGCAGCGGGAGAGGAGGAGAGCAGTACTTC. Protein sequence: CASSGRGGEQYF.

This chain joins TRBV19 and TRBJ2-3; TRBD1 matches at 7 bases. Germline CDR1 LNHDA, CDR2 SQIVND (reference sequence). The CDR3 sequence is 15 residues long. V lost 6 bases and J lost 0; bases outside the gene matches: 6. DNA for the CDR3: TGTGCCAGTAGGGCAGACAGGGCCAGCACAGATACGCAGTATTTT. It encodes CASRADRASTDTQYF.